The clone carrying this TCR beta chain has more than one count but fewer than ten. What it recognizes is unknown. This sample was included in a study of cytomegalovirus exposure and HLA in healthy donors. Study-wide context: Earlier results showed approximately 120 million unique TCR beta sequences derived from approximately 180 million T cells.

Use of 60 Vbeta and 13 Jbeta primers characterized the PCR. Original methodology: Per a later analysis, the number of unique TCR beta chains was about 80 million, of which around 9.9 million were shared. Clones were read by immunoSEQ multiplex PCR, and TCRdb kept only the in-frame ones, dropping some. V, J and clone size were drawn from that table, and D and trimming were deduced from the DNA. The data show over 150,000 clones, about four fifths seen once. General observations from the study: Several V segments, TRBV6-2 and TRBV6-3 among them, could not be told apart and were dropped.

Germline V gives CDR1 SGHRS, CDR2 YFSETQ. This CDR3 region has 17 residues. Trimming removed 4 bases at V and 8 bases at J, with 22 bases between. This chain connects TRBV5-1 to TRBJ1-6; D ambiguous. Sequenced sample: PBMCs. This clonotype originated in a woman in her forties or fifties in good health and CMV-seronegative. The CDR3 DNA sequence: TGCGCCAGCAGCCCAACTGCTCGGGGAGTAGTTGATTCACCCCTCCACTTT. Its protein product is CASSPTARGVVDSPLHF. The complete variable domain, with remaining parts taken from reference TRBV5-1 and TRBJ1-6, reads KAGVTQTPRYLIKTRGQQVTLSCSPISGHRSVSWYQQTPGQGLQFLFEYFSETQRNKGNFPGRFSGRQFSNSRSEMNVSTLELGDSALYLCASSPTARGVVDSPLHFGNGTRLTVT.